This TCR beta chain was sequenced during a study of T-cell reconstitution after alpha-beta-depleted transplantation in children. This clonotype turned up a few times. CDR1 is SGDLS, CDR2 YYNGEE, per germline. This CDR3 region has 12 residues. Trimming removed 3 bases from V and 8 bases from J, with 11 bases in between. Unique molecular identifiers were incorporated during preparation of the TCRbeta library. TCRdb itself ran the PCR reads through MiXCR, one entry per CDR3 protein. The sample holds 250,000 to 400,000 distinct CDR3 sequences, 23% seen once. This clonotype originated in a male patient under 18 who had a stem cell transplant for acute lymphoblastic leukemia, so the T cells may come from the graft donor. The chain has TRBV9 and TRBJ1-2; D is undetermined. The material was PBMCs, mostly from graft donor cells, obtained 180 days after TCRalphabeta/CD19-depleted stem cell transplant. The CDR3 DNA follows: TGTGCCAGCAGCGCTCATATTGACGGCTACACCTTC. This encodes CASSAHIDGYTF.